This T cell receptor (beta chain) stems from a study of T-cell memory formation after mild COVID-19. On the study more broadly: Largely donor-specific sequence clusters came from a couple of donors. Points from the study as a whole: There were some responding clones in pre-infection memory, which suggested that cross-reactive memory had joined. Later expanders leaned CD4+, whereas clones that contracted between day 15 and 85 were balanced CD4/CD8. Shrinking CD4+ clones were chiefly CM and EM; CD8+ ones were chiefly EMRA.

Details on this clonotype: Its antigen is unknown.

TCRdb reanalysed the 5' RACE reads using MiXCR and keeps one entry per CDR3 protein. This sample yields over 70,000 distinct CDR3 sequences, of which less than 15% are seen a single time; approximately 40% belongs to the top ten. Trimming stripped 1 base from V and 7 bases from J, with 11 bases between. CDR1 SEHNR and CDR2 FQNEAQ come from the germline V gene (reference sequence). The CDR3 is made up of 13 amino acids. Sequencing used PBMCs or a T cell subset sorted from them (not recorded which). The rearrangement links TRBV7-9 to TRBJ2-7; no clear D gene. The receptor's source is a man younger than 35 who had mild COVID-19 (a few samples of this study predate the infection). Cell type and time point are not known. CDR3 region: CASSLEGSAEQYF. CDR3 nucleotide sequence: TGTGCCAGCAGCTTAGAGGGATCGGCGGAGCAGTACTTC.